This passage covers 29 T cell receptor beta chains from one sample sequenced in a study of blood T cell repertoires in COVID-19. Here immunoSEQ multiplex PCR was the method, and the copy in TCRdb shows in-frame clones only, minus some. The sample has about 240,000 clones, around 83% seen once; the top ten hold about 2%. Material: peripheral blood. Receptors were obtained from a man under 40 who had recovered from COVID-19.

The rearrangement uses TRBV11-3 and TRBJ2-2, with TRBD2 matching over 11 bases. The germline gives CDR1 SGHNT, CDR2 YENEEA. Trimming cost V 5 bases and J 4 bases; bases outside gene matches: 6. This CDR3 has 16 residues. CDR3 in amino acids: CASSLRLAGFTGELFF. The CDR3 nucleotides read TGTGCCAGCAGCCTTCGACTAGCGGGGTTCACCGGGGAGCTGTTTTTT. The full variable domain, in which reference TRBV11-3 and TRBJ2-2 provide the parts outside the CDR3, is EAGVVQSPRYKIIEKKQPVAFWCNPISGHNTLYWYLQNLGQGPELLIRYENEEAVDDSQLPKDRFSAERLKGVDSTLKIQPAELGDSAVYLCASSLRLAGFTGELFFGEGSRLTVL.

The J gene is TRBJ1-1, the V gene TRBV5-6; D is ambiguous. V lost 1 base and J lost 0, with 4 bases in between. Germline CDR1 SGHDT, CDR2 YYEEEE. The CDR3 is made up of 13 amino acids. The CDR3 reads CASSLIMNTEAFF. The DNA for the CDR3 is TGTGCCAGCAGCTTGATCATGAACACTGAAGCTTTCTTT.

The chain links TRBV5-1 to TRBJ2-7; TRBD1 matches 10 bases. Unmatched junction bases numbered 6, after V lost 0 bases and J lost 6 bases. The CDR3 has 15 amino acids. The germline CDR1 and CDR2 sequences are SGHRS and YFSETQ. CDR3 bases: TGCGCCAGCAGCTTGGGACAGGGGGCGTCGTCCGAGCAGTACTTC. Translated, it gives CASSLGQGASSEQYF.

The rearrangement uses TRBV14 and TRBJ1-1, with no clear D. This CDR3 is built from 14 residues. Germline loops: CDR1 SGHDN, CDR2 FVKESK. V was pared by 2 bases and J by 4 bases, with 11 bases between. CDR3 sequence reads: CASSQRTGSTEAFF. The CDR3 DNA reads TGTGCCAGCAGCCAACGAACGGGGAGCACTGAAGCTTTCTTT. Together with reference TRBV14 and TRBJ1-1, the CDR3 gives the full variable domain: EAGVTQFPSHSVIEKGQTVTLRCDPISGHDNLYWYRRVMGKEIKFLLHFVKESKQDESGMPNNRFLAERTGGTYSTLKVQPAELEDSGVYFCASSQRTGSTEAFFGQGTRLTVV.

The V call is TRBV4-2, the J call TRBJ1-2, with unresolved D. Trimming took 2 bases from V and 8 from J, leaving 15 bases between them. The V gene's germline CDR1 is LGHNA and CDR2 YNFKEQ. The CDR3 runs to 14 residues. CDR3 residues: CASSQLDIFGGYTF. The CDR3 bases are TGTGCCAGCAGCCAACTCGACATCTTCGGAGGCTACACCTTC.

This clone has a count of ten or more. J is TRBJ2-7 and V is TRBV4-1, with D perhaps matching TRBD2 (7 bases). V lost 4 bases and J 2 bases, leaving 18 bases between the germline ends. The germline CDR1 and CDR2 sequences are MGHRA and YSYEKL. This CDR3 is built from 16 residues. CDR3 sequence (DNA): TGCGCCAGCAGCCGTCCCGGGGGGCTGCCCCCCTACGAGCAGTACTTC. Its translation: CASSRPGGLPPYEQYF.

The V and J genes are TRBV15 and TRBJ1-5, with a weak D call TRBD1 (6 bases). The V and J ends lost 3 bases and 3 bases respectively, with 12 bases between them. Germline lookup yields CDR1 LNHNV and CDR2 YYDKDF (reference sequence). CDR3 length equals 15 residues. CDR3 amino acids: CATSSHTGLNQPQHF. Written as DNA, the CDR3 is TGTGCCACCAGCAGCCACACAGGGCTCAATCAGCCCCAGCATTTT.

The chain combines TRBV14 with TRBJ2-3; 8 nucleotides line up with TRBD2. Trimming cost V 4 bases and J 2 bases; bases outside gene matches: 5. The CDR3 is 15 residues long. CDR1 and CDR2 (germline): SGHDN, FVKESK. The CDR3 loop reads CASSLRGDYTDTQYF. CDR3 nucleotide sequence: TGTGCCAGCAGCCTGCGGGGGGACTACACAGATACGCAGTATTTT.

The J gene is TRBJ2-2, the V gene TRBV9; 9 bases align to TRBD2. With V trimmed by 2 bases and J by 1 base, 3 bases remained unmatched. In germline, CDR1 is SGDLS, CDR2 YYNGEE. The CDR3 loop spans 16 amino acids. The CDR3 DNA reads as TGTGCCAGCAGCGTTTCAGCGGGGGGGAACACCGGGGAGCTGTTTTTT. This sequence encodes CASSVSAGGNTGELFF.

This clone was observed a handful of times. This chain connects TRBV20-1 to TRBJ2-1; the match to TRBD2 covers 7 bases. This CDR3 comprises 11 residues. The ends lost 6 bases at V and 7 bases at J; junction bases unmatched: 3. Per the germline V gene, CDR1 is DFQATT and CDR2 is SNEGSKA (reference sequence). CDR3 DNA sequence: TGCAGTGCGAGGACTAGTAATGAGCAGTTCTTC. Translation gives CSARTSNEQFF.

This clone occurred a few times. The CDR3 sequence is CASSSGDSYEQYV. CDR3 in DNA: TGTGCCAGCAGTTCGGGGGATTCCTACGAGCAGTACGTC. V and J are TRBV28 and TRBJ2-7; D might be TRBD2 (6 bases). Trimming left V 4 bases short and J 1 base short, with 8 bases between. Germline V gene lookup returns CDR1 MDHEN and CDR2 SYDVKM. The CDR3 spans 13 residues.

The CDR3 region is CASRGQAGGNTIYF. The CDR3 nucleotides read TGTGCCAGTAGGGGACAGGCAGGCGGAAACACCATATATTTT. The V and J genes are TRBV19 and TRBJ1-3, with 8 bases identical to TRBD1. J was trimmed by 4 bases and V by 6 bases; bases with no gene match: 5. From germline, CDR1 is LNHDA and CDR2 SQIVND (reference sequence). This CDR3 contains 14 residues.

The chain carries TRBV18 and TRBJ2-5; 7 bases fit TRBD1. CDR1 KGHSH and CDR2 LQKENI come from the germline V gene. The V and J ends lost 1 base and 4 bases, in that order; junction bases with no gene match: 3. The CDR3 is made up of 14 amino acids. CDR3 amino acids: CASSPQGAPETQYF. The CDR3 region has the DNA TGTGCCAGCTCACCACAGGGGGCCCCAGAGACCCAGTACTTC.

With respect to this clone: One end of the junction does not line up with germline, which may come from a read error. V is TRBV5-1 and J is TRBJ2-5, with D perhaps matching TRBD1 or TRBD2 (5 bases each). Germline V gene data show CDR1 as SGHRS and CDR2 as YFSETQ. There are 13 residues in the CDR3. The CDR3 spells CASRLGEQETQYF. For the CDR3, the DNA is TGCGCCAGCAGATTGGGGGAGCAAGAGACCCAGTACTTC.

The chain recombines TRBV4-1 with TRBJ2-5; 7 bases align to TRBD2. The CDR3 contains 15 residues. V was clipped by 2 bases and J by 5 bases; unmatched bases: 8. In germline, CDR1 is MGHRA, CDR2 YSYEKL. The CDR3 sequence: CASSQRLGGYETQYF. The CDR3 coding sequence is TGCGCCAGCAGCCAACGCCTGGGGGGGTACGAGACCCAGTACTTC.

The CDR3 sequence is CASKTGPSSPLHF. The CDR3 nucleotides are TGTGCCAGCAAAACAGGCCCCAGTTCACCCCTCCACTTT. The V and J genes are TRBV6-5 and TRBJ1-6, with D possibly being TRBD1 (5 bases). CDR1 MNHEY and CDR2 SVGAGI come from the germline V gene. The V end lost 7 bases, the J end lost 9 bases, and 13 bases lay between the germline ends. CDR3 size: 13 residues.

This CDR3 is CARSLWTGGYSNQPQHF. As DNA, the CDR3 is TGTGCCAGAAGCTTGTGGACAGGGGGATATAGCAATCAGCCCCAGCATTTT. The V gene is TRBV5-3, the J gene TRBJ1-5, with 10 positions matching TRBD1. TRBV5-3 belongs to the ORF category, with a function that is uncertain. The V segment lost 1 base and the J segment 0 bases; nucleotides outside the gene matches: 4. CDR3 length: 17 amino acids.

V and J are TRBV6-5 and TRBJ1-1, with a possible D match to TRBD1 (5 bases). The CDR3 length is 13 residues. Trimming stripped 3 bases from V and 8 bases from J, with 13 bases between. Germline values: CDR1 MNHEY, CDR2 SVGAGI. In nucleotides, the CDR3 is TGTGCCAGCAGTTATCAAGCAGGGAACGAAGCTTTCTTT. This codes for CASSYQAGNEAFF.

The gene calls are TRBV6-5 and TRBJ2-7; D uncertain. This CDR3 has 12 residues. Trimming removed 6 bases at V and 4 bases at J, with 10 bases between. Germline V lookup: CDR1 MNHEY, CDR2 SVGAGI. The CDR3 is CASRLVRYEQYF. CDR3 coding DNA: TGTGCCAGCAGGTTGGTTCGGTACGAGCAGTACTTC.

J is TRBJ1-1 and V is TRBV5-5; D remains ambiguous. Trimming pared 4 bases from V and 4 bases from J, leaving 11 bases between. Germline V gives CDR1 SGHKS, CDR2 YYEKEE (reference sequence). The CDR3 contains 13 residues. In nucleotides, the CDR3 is TGTGCCAGCAGCGGAGACGTCGGCACTGAAGCTTTCTTT. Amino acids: CASSGDVGTEAFF.

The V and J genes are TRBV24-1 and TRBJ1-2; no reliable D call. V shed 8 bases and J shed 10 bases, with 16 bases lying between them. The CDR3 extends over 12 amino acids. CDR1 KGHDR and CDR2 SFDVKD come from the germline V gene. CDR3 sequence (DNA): TGTGCCACCAAACACCCGAAGTTATCCTACACCTTC. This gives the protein CATKHPKLSYTF.

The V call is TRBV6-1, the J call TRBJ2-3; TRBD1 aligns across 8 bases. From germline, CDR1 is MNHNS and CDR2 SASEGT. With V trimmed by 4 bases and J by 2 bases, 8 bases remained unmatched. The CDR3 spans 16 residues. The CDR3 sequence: CASSGGQGLTTDTQYF. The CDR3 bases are TGTGCCAGCAGTGGTGGACAGGGACTCACCACAGATACGCAGTATTTT.

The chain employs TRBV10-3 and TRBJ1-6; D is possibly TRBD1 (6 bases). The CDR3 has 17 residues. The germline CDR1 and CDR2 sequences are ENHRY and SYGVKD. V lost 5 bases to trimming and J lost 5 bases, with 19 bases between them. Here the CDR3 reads CAISPRPQTGNNSPLHF. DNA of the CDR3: TGTGCCATCAGTCCCCGACCCCAGACAGGCAATAATTCACCCCTCCACTTT.

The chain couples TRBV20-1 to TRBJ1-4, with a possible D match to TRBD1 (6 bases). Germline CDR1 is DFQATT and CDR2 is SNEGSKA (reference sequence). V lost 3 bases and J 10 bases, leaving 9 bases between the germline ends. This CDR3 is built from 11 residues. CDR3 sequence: CSASRGGKLFF. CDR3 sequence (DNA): TGCAGTGCTAGCAGGGGCGGAAAACTGTTTTTT.

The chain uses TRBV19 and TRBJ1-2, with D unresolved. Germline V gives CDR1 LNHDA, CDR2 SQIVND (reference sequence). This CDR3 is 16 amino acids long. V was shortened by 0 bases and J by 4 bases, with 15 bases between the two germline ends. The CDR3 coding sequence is TGTGCCAGTAGTATAGAGGAGTCGGGGTACTCCTATGGCTACACCTTC. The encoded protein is CASSIEESGYSYGYTF.

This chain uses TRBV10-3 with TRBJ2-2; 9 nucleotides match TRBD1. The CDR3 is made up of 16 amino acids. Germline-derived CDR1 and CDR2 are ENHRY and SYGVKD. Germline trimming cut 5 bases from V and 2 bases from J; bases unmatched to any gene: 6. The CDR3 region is CAISPSGQGNTGELFF. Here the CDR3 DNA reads TGTGCCATCAGTCCATCGGGACAGGGTAACACCGGGGAGCTGTTTTTT.

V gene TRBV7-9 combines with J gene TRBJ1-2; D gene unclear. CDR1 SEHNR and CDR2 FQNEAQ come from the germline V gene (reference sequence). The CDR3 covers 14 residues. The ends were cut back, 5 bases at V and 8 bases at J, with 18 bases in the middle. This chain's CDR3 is CASSPPGAKEGYTF. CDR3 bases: TGTGCCAGCAGCCCACCGGGAGCAAAAGAGGGCTACACCTTC.

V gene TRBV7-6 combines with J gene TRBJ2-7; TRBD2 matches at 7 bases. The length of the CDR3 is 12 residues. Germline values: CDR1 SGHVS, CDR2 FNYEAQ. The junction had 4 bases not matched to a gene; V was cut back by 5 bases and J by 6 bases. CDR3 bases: TGTGCCAGCAGCCACTGGACTAGCGAGCAGTACTTC. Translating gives CASSHWTSEQYF.

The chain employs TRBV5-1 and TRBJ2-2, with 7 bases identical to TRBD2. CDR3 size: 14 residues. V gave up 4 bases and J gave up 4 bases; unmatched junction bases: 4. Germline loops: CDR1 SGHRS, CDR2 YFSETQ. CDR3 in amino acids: CASSPSGATGELFF. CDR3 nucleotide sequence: TGCGCCAGCAGCCCAAGCGGGGCCACCGGGGAGCTGTTTTTT.